This TCR beta chain was documented in a study of T cells after yellow fever vaccination (dated by TCRdb to the late 2010s). About the study as a whole: The SMART-Seq v4 Ultra Low Input RNA kit was used to prepare libraries from fractions with low cell numbers. To follow T-cell clones before and after primary and booster YFV17D yellow fever vaccination, bulk TCR alpha and beta repertoires were sequenced over time. Blood was drawn at multiple timepoints before and after primary and secondary immunization, with bulk PBMC replicates and cell subsets isolated. Two healthy male donors made up the cohort, one aged 18 to 29 years and the other aged 30 to 40 years. Summary of the overall study and its limitations: A small fraction of clonotypes appeared in both the CD4 and CD8 compartments, likely as a result of convergent recombination. After the booster, most clones that had expanded after primary vaccination were detected again (roughly 96% of CD4 and over 75% of CD8), suggesting broad maintenance of memory. The study included only two donors, which limits how far the findings can be generalized. The secondary T-cell response was found to be weaker but faster than the primary response, with a peak reached on day 5 rather than on day 15. Because abundant contaminating clonotypes from the bulk population could be contained in FACS-sorted repertoires, computational filtering was required.

In regard to this clonotype: No base qualities exist here, and no much larger clone lies one base off it.

Explained via the paper, the treatment or condition label denotes: live attenuated yellow fever vaccine strain. A standard Ficoll-Paque protocol was used to isolate PBMCs from peripheral blood. Epitope-specific CD8 T cells were sorted using a dextramer loaded with the yellow fever NS4B epitope peptide, with anti-CD3 and anti-CD8 staining. TriZol was used to extract RNA from bulk PBMCs, CD4 and CD8 fractions, and dextramer-positive and dextramer-negative fractions. The CDR3 covers 14 residues, taking in both the cysteine and the phenylalanine. The sequence is cut down to CDR3 DNA, 42 bases in frame from base 1. In the germline V gene, CDR1 corresponds to SGDLS and CDR2 to YYNGEE. The V end gives up 4 bases and the J end 3 bases, leaving 3 bases in the junction not matched to a gene. TCR cDNA was synthesized by 5'RACE template switching, through which a universal primer site and unique molecular identifiers were introduced. cDNA synthesis was primed from both the TCR alpha and TCR beta constant segments. Two PCR steps were used to amplify libraries, with sample barcodes and sequencing adapters being added in the second step. Sequencing of the libraries was done on either Illumina HiSeq 2500 (2x100 bp) or NovaSeq (2x150 bp). Turning to the authors' computational methods: Reads were demultiplexed and collapsed into UMI consensus sequences with MIGEC, and V(D)J alignment was performed with MiXCR. Clonotypes responding to the vaccine were identified with edgeR on replicate PBMC samples, with the criteria of FDR below 0.01 and a log2 fold change above 5 up to day 15. Each bulk clonotype was labeled CD4 or CD8 based on which sequenced repertoire, CD4 or CD8, contained the clonotype at higher abundance. Clonotypes enriched at least 10-fold in dextramer-positive over dextramer-negative fractions were defined as NS4B-specific, and CD4-biased clonotypes were excluded. The public reads were quality trimmed at Q25 with fastp and then assembled into clones with MiXCR by TCRdb, keeping productive beta chains. Each CDR3 protein gets just one entry, which takes the most common genes and DNA from the rows behind it. The V and J calls and clone size are TCRdb's, not the authors'. The sample includes some 80,000 distinct CDR3 sequences, with about 14% observed a single time. The ten largest clones add up to around 25% of the sample.

The TCR sequence derives from a man between 18 and 35 years old who received the YFV17D yellow fever vaccine. Source: CD8+ T cells not binding an NS4B(214-222) dextramer, sorted from PBMCs, taken less than 25 days after the first yellow fever vaccination. The cell subset or site label, as the study defines it: NS4B epitope dextramer-negative CD8 T cells. The V and J genes are TRBV9 and TRBJ2-3; 9 central nucleotides agree with TRBD1. The CDR3 region: CASSRDRVTDTQYF. At the DNA level, the sequence is TGTGCCAGCAGCCGGGACAGGGTAACAGATACGCAGTATTTT.